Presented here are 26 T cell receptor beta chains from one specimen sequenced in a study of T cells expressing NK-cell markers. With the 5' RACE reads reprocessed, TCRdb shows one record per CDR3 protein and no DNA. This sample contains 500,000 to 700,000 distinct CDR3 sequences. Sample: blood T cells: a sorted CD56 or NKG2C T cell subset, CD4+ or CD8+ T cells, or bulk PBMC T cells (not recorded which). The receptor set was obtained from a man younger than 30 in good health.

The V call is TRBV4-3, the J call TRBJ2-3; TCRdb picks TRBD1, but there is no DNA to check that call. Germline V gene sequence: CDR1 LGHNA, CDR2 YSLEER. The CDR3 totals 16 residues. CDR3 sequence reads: CASSQVTDRGTDTQYF.

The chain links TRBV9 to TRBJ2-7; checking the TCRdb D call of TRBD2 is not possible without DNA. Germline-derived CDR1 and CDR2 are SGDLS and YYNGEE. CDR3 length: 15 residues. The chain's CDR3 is CASSFGTSGPYEQYF. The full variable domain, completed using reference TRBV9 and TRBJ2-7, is DSGVTQTPKHLITATGQRVTLRCSPRSGDLSVYWYQQSLDQGLQFLIQYYNGEERAKGNILERFSAQQFPDLHSELNLSSLELGDSALYFCASSFGTSGPYEQYFGPGTRLTVT.

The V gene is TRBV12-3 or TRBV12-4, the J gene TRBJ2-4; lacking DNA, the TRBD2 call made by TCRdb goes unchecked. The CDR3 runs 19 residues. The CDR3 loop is CASSIPLAGGGKTKNIQYF.

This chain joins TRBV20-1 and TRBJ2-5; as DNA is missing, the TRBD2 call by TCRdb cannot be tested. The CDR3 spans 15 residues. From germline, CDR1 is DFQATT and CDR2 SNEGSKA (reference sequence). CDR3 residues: CSASGPSVGEETQYF.

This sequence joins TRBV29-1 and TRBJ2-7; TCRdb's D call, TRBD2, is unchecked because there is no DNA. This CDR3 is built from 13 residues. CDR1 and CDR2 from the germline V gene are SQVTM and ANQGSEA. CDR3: CSAALRERREQYF.

This CDR3 is CASSSGPSLPSQPQHF. This sequence joins TRBV7-2 and TRBJ1-5. CDR1 is SGHTA, CDR2 FQGNSA, per germline. The CDR3 contains 16 residues.

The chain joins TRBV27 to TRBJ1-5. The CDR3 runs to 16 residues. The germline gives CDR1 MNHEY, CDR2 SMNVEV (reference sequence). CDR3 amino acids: CASSLTGTPSNQPQHF.

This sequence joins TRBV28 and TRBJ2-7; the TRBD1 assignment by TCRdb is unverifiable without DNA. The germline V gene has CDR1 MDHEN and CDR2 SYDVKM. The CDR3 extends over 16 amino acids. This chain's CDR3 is CASRFGGAKGFYEQYF.

Here the CDR3 reads CASGMMPKNIQYF. The rearrangement uses TRBV12-3 or TRBV12-4 and TRBJ2-4. The CDR3 extends over 13 amino acids.

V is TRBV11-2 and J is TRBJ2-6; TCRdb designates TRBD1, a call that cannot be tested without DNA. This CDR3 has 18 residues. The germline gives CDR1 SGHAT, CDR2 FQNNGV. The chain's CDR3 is CASRPGQGWMAGANVLTF.

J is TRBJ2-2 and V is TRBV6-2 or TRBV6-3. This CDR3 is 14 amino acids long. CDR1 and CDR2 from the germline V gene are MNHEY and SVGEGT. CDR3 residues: CASSYSYRAGELFF.

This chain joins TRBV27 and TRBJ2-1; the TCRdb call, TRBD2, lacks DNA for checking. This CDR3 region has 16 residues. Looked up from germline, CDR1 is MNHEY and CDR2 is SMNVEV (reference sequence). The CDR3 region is CATSRSSGSFYNEQFF.

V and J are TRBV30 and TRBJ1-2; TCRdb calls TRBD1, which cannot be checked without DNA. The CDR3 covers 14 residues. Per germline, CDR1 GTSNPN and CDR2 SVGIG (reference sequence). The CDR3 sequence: CAWSAHRGLNGYTF.

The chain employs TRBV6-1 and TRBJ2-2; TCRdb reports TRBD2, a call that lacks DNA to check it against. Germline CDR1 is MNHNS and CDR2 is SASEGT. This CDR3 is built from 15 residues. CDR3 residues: CASSTFRATSGELFF.

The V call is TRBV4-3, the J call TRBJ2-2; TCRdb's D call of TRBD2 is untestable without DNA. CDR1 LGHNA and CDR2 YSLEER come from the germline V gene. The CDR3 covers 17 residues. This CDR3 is CASSRTTTSGRPGELFF.

The CDR3: CAITASGSSGANVLTF. The chain carries TRBV10-3 and TRBJ2-6; the D call of TRBD2 rests on TCRdb alone, since no DNA is present to check it. The CDR3 covers 16 residues. Germline CDR1 is ENHRY and CDR2 is SYGVKD.

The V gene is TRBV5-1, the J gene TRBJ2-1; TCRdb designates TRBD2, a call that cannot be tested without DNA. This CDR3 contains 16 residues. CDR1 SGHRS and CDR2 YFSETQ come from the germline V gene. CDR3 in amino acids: CASSLVLAGLGNEQFF.

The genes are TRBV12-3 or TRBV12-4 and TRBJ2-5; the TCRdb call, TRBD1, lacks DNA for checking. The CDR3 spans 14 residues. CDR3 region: CASSSRDRGATQYF.

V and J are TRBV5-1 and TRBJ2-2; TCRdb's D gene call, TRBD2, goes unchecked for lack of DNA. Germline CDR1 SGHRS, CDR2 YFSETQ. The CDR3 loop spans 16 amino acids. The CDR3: CASSFSGRLNTGELFF.

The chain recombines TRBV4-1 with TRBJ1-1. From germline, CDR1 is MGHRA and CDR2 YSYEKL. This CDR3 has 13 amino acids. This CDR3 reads CASSRDVDTEAFF.

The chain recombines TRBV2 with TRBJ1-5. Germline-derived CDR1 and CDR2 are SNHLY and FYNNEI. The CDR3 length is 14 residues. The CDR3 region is CASRDSYSNQPQHF.

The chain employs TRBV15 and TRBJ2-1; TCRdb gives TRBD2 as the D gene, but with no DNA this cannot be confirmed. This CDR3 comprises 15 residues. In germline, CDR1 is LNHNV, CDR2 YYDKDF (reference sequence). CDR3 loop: CATSIGTSGYNEQFF.

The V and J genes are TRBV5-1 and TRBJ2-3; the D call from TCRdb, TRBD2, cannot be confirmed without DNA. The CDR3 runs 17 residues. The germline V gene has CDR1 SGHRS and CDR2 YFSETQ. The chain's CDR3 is CASRSGLAGTSTDTQYF.

The CDR3 is CASSLGVSRAHIVVEQYF. V usage is TRBV11-3 and J usage is TRBJ2-7. CDR1 is SGHNT and CDR2 is YENEEA in the germline V gene. The CDR3 covers 18 residues.

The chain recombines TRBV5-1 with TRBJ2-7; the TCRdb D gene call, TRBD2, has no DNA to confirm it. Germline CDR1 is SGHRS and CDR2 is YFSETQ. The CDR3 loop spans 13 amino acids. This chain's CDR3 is CASSSPAEGAQYF.

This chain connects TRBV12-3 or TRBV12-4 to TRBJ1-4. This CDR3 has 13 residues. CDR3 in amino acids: CASRVNGDEKLFF.